This T cell receptor (beta chain) appears in the sequencing data of a study of T-cell memory formation after mild COVID-19. cDNA libraries for TCR alpha and TCR beta, carrying sample barcodes and UMIs, came from 5'RACE with constant-segment primers. From the 5' RACE reads, TCRdb called clonotypes with MiXCR, one entry per CDR3 protein. Altogether roughly 100,000 distinct CDR3 sequences are present, about 18% being singletons, with the ten largest covering around 28%. This CDR3 comprises 16 residues. V lost 6 bases and J lost 4, with 21 bases in between. This clonotype occurred a few times. V gene TRBV12-3 or TRBV12-4 combines with J gene TRBJ1-2; tentatively, D is TRBD1 (6 bases). Sequencing was done on a sample of PBMCs or a T cell subset sorted from them (not recorded which). This clonotype was obtained from an adult woman who had mild COVID-19 (a few samples of this study predate the infection). Cell type and time point are not known. The CDR3 DNA follows: TGTGCCAGCAGCCCGCCGGGGGGGGCGGCTACCTATGGCTACACCTTC. Translation: CASSPPGGAATYGYTF.